This T cell receptor beta chain was recorded in a study of control samples from healthy donors and cancer patients. The CDR3 loop spans 15 amino acids. Germline CDR1 and CDR2: SGHTS and YDEGEE. The V end was cut by 0 bases, the J end by 5 bases, with 11 bases between. The protocol was immunoSEQ multiplex PCR, while the TCRdb copy is restricted to in-frame clones and leaves out a portion. The data show 150,000 to 170,000 clones, about 94% seen once. This receptor was obtained from a man aged 35 to 55 in good health. Sequences were obtained from blood. The chain is built from TRBV5-8 and TRBJ1-4; perhaps TRBD1 as D (5 bases). CDR3 in DNA: TGTGCCAGCAGCTTGGGCAGGGCGGGGAATGAAAAACTGTTTTTT. It is translated as CASSLGRAGNEKLFF.